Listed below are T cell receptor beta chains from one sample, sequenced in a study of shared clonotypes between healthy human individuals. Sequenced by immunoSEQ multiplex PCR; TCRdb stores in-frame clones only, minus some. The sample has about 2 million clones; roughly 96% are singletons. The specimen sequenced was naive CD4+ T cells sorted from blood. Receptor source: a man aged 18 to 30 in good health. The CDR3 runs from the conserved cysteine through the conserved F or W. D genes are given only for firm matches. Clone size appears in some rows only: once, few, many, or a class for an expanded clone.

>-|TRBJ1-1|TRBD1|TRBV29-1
CSVQTGQGNTEAFF
TGCAGCGTCCAAACGGGACAGGGGAACACTGAAGCTTTCTTT
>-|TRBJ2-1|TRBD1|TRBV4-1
CASSHPGTGDNEQFF
TGCGCCAGCAGCCACCCCGGGACAGGGGATAATGAGCAGTTCTTC
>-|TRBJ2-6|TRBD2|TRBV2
CASGREAGANVLTF
TGTGCCAGCGGTCGGGAGGCTGGGGCCAACGTCCTGACTTTC
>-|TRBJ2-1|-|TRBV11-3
CASSLNNEQFF
TGTGCCAGCAGCTTGAACAATGAGCAGTTCTTC
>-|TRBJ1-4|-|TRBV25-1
CASSESVQPNEKLFF
TGTGCCAGCAGTGAATCGGTACAGCCTAATGAAAAACTGTTTTTT
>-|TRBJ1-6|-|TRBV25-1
CASSDSGLYNSPLHF
TGTGCCAGCAGTGATAGCGGTCTCTATAATTCACCCCTCCACTTT
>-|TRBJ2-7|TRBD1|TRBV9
CASSTQQGPYEQYF
TGTGCCAGCAGCACTCAACAGGGGCCCTACGAGCAGTACTTC
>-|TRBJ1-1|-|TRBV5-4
CASSLAQRAKGRDTEAFF
TGTGCCAGCAGCTTGGCCCAGCGGGCTAAGGGTCGGGACACTGAAGCTTTCTTT
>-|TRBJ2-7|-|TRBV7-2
CASSLASSYEQYF
TGTGCCAGCAGCTTAGCCAGCTCCTACGAGCAGTACTTC
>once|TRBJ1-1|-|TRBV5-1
CASSSGGSWDTEAFF
TGCGCCAGCAGCTCCGGCGGGAGTTGGGACACTGAAGCTTTCTTT
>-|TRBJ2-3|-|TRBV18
CASSPGQSGGTQYF
TGTGCCAGCTCCCCAGGACAGAGTGGAGGTACGCAGTATTTT
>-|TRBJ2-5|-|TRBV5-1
CASSFAGTIQETQYF
TGCGCCAGCAGCTTCGCGGGGACGATCCAAGAGACCCAGTACTTC
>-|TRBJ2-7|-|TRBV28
CASSLSAQTVNYEQYF
TGTGCCAGCAGTTTATCCGCCCAGACAGTAAACTACGAGCAGTACTTC
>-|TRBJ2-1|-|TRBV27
CASSFSFGQVYNEQFF
TGTGCCAGCAGTTTTTCTTTTGGTCAAGTTTACAATGAGCAGTTCTTC
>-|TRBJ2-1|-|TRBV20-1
CSARVTSEQFF
TGCAGTGCTAGAGTAACCAGTGAGCAGTTCTTC
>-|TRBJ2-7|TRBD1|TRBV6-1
CASSNPGTVTHEQYF
TGTGCCAGCAGTAACCCCGGGACAGTCACCCACGAGCAGTACTTC
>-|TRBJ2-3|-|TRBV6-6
CASSYIGDTQYF
TGTGCCAGCAGTTACATTGGGGATACGCAGTATTTT
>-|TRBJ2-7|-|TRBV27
CASSLGFSGSYEQYF
TGTGCCAGCAGTTTAGGGTTTTCCGGCTCCTACGAGCAGTACTTC
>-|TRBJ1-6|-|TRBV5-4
CASSASQIQSSYNSPLHF
TGTGCCAGCAGCGCCTCACAGATTCAAAGCTCCTATAATTCACCCCTCCACTTT
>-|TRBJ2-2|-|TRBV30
CAWRKSVTGELFF
TGTGCCTGGAGGAAAAGCGTCACCGGGGAGCTGTTTTTT
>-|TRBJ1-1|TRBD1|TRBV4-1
CASSLGQGKYTEAFF
TGCGCCAGCAGCTTGGGACAGGGAAAATACACTGAAGCTTTCTTT
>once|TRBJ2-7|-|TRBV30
CAWSPGGGFRVQYF
TGTGCCTGGTCCCCTGGGGGCGGGTTTCGTGTGCAGTACTTC
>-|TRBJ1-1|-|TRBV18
CASSPGAGGQAFF
TGTGCCAGCTCACCAGGGGCAGGCGGCCAAGCTTTCTTT
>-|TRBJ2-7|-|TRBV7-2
CASSFQSSYEQYF
TGTGCCAGCAGCTTTCAGAGTAGCTACGAGCAGTACTTC
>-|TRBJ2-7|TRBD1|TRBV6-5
CASRGQPSYEQYF
TGTGCCAGCAGGGGACAGCCCTCCTACGAGCAGTACTTC
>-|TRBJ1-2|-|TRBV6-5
CASSLSRGAFYGYTF
TGTGCCAGCAGTTTGAGCCGGGGGGCATTCTATGGCTACACCTTC
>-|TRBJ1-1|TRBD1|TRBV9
CASSVGQGTFTEAFF
TGTGCCAGCAGCGTAGGACAGGGGACTTTCACTGAAGCTTTCTTT
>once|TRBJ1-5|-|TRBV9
CASSVVPSNQPQHF
TGTGCCAGCAGCGTAGTTCCCAGCAATCAGCCCCAGCATTTT
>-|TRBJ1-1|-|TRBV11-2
CASSPEGGRDTEAFF
TGTGCCAGCAGCCCCGAGGGGGGGCGAGACACTGAAGCTTTCTTT
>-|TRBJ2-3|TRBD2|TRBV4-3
CASSRSAAGSWTDTQYF
TGCGCCAGCAGCCGGTCGGCAGCGGGATCGTGGACAGATACGCAGTATTTT
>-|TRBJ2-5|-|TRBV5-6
CATRSGLTGTQYF
TGTGCCACCCGCTCGGGTCTAACTGGGACCCAGTACTTC
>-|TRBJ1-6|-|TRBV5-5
CASSLDPETPNSPLHF
TGTGCCAGCAGCTTGGACCCCGAGACCCCTAATTCACCCCTCCACTTT
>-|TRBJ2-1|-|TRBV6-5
CASGRAAYNEQFF
TGTGCCAGCGGACGTGCTGCCTACAATGAGCAGTTCTTC
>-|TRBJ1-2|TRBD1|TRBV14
CASSQELGGQGGGYTF
TGTGCCAGCAGCCAAGAGCTTGGGGGACAGGGTGGCGGCTACACCTTC
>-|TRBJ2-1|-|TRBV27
CASSSPVKQFF
TGTGCCAGCAGTTCCCCCGTTAAGCAGTTCTTC
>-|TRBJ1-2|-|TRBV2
CASSVESGPSYGYTF
TGTGCCAGCAGTGTCGAATCAGGGCCTTCGTATGGCTACACCTTC
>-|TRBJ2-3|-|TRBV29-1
CSVDRGVTDTQYF
TGCAGCGTTGACAGAGGGGTCACAGATACGCAGTATTTT
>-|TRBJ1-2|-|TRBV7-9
CASSLGDSHGYTF
TGTGCCAGCAGCTTAGGAGACTCACATGGCTACACCTTC
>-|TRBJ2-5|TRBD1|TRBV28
CASRSQGQETQYF
TGTGCCAGCAGATCACAGGGGCAGGAGACCCAGTACTTC
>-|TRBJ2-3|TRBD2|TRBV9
CASSVGTSGNTDTQYF
TGTGCCAGCAGCGTTGGGACTAGCGGGAACACAGATACGCAGTATTTT
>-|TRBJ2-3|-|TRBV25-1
CASSEVLSDTQYF
TGTGCCAGCAGTGAAGTTTTGTCAGATACGCAGTATTTT
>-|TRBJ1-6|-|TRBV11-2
CASSLAGAASLHF
TGTGCCAGCAGCTTGGCAGGGGCAGCATCCCTCCACTTT
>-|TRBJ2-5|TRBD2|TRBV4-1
CASSQLGLAAETQYF
TGCGCCAGCAGCCAATTAGGACTAGCGGCAGAGACCCAGTACTTC